The sequence of this T cell receptor beta chain was determined in a study of blood T cell repertoires in COVID-19. Across the study: Acute and convalescent COVID-19 specimens originated in the United States, Italy and Spain. PBMCs, B-cell-depleted T cells, or T cells provided the cDNA or gDNA that made up the material.

In the source study's methods: Using reference gene primer amplification, nucleated cell counts were estimated. Produced via immunoSEQ multiplex PCR; TCRdb's table is partial and in-frame only. That table is the source of V, J and clone size, and D and trimming were worked out from the DNA. The sample gives 360,000 or so clones, nearly 90% of which show up once; 6.5% to 7% is in the top ten. The V end was cut by 0 bases, the J end by 5 bases, with 9 bases between. This CDR3 comprises 14 residues. Germline V gives CDR1 MNHEY, CDR2 SMNVEV (reference sequence). V is TRBV27 and J is TRBJ2-3; D remains ambiguous. This TCR came from a man aged 18 to 35 with active or convalescent COVID-19. Sequencing was carried out using peripheral blood. The CDR3 sequence: CASSLSPTGDTQYF. CDR3 coding DNA: TGTGCCAGCAGTTTATCGCCTACGGGAGATACGCAGTATTTT.